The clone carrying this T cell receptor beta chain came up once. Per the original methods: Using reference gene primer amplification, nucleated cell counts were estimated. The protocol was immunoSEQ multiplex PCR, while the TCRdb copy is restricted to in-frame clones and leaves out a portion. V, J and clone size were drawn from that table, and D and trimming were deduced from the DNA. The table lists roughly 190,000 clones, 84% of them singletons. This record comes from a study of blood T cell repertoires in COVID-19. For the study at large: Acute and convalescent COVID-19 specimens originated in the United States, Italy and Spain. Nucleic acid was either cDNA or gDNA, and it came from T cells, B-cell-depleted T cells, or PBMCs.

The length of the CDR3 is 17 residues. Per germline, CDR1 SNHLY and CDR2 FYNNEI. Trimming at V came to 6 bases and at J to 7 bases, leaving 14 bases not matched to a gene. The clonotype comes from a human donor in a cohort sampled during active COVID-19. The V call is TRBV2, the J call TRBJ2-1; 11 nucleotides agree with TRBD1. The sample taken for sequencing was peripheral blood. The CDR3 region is CASRSDRGLTWGNEQFF. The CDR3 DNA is TGTGCCAGCAGGTCGGACAGGGGGCTCACGTGGGGGAATGAGCAGTTCTTC.